Below, 9 T cell receptor beta chains from the same sample are listed, as sequenced in a study of blood T cell repertoires in COVID-19. Data came from immunoSEQ multiplex PCR; TCRdb stores just in-frame clones and leaves some out. The sample includes approximately 460,000 clones, roughly nine tenths seen only once; the top ten take roughly 0.84%. Sequencing used peripheral blood. All receptors come from a young man with COVID-19, enrolled during active disease.

The chain links TRBV14 to TRBJ1-2, with 7 bases matching TRBD1. With 4 bases clipped from V and 4 bases from J, the junction kept 9 bases outside the gene matches. The CDR3 loop spans 15 amino acids. From germline, CDR1 is SGHDN and CDR2 FVKESK. The CDR3 region is CASSLAGQISYGYTF. CDR3 in DNA: TGTGCCAGCAGCCTCGCGGGACAGATCTCCTATGGCTACACCTTC.

This chain links TRBV5-6 with TRBJ2-5; TRBD2 is a possible D gene (6 bases). CDR1 is SGHDT and CDR2 is YYEEEE in the germline V gene. V dropped 3 bases and J dropped 3 bases, with 9 bases sitting between them. The CDR3 spans 13 residues. CDR3 loop: CASSSWGEETQYF. The CDR3 DNA is TGTGCCAGCAGCTCCTGGGGGGAAGAGACCCAGTACTTC.

This rearrangement joins TRBV5-5 to TRBJ1-1; 8 bases map to TRBD1. The length of the CDR3 is 15 residues. Germline V gene data show CDR1 as SGHKS and CDR2 as YYEKEE (reference sequence). Unmatched junction bases numbered 8, after V lost 3 bases and J lost 4 bases. This CDR3 is CASSSGLTGGTEAFF. The CDR3 nucleotides read TGTGCCAGCAGCTCAGGACTTACAGGGGGCACTGAAGCTTTCTTT.

The chain recombines TRBV11-2 with TRBJ2-3; possible D gene TRBD1, 6 bases. CDR3 size: 13 residues. V was trimmed by 5 bases and J by 2 bases, leaving 8 bases between them. Germline CDR1 reads SGHAT; CDR2 reads FQNNGV. CDR3 protein: CASSQGTTDTQYF. The CDR3 region has the DNA TGTGCCAGCAGCCAGGGGACCACAGATACGCAGTATTTT. Supplemented by reference TRBV11-2 and TRBJ2-3, the full variable domain reads EAGVAQSPRYKIIEKRQSVAFWCNPISGHATLYWYQQILGQGPKLLIQFQNNGVVDDSQLPKDRFSAERLKGVDSTLKIQPAKLEDSAVYLCASSQGTTDTQYFGPGTRLTVL.

CDR3 DNA sequence: TGTGCCAGCAGCTTCCGGGGGTCCGGATCAGATACGCAGTATTTT. Translating gives CASSFRGSGSDTQYF. The gene calls are TRBV13 and TRBJ2-3, with D possibly TRBD2 on 6 matching bases. The CDR3 covers 15 residues. The germline gives CDR1 PRHDT, CDR2 FYEKMQ (reference sequence). V dropped 3 bases and J dropped 4 bases, with 14 bases sitting between them.

V and J are TRBV13 and TRBJ2-6; 7 nucleotides agree with TRBD1. Looked up from germline, CDR1 is PRHDT and CDR2 is FYEKMQ (reference sequence). The CDR3 is 18 residues long. Trimming took 5 bases from V and 0 from J; bases not matched to a gene: 10. The CDR3 DNA sequence: TGTGCCAGCAGCCTCCGGGACAGCCCACCCTCTGGGGCCAACGTCCTGACTTTC. Its protein is CASSLRDSPPSGANVLTF.

V and J are TRBV5-8 and TRBJ1-1, with a weak D call TRBD1 (5 bases). The CDR3 loop spans 15 amino acids. The V end was cut by 3 bases, the J end by 2 bases, with 14 bases between. Germline assignment: CDR1 SGHTS and CDR2 YDEGEE. The CDR3: CASSSGVVINTEAFF. CDR3 nucleotide sequence: TGTGCCAGCAGCTCGGGGGTTGTTATTAACACTGAAGCTTTCTTT.

This clone has only a few counts. The V call is TRBV12-3 or TRBV12-4, the J call TRBJ1-6; D remains unclear. This CDR3 comprises 13 residues. V lost 3 bases and J lost 4, with 4 bases in between. CDR3 sequence: CASSFQYNSPLHF. CDR3 coding DNA: TGTGCCAGCAGTTTTCAGTATAATTCACCCCTCCACTTT.

The chain combines TRBV15 with TRBJ2-5; 13 nucleotides line up with TRBD2. V lost 5 bases, J lost 5 bases, and 11 bases stayed unmatched. Germline CDR1 LNHNV, CDR2 YYDKDF (reference sequence). CDR3 length equals 17 residues. The CDR3 loop reads CATSRGGTSGNSETQYF. CDR3 DNA sequence: TGTGCCACCAGCCGCGGTGGGACTAGCGGGAATTCCGAGACCCAGTACTTC.